This is a list of T cell receptor beta chains from one sample in a study of shared clonotypes between healthy human individuals. Sequenced by immunoSEQ multiplex PCR; TCRdb stores in-frame clones only, minus some. The repertoire holds 2 million to 2.5 million clones, 90% to 95% seen once, with 0.35% to 0.5% in the top ten. The sequenced material came from naive CD4+ T cells from PBMCs. Receptor source: a man aged 18 to 29 in good health. Some clones in this sample may be carry-over from other donors' samples. Each CDR3 is given with its conserved first and last residue. The D gene is left open where the match is weak. Clone size, where shown, is once, few, many, or a class for clones that have expanded.

D gene,J gene,V gene,clone size,CDR3 DNA,CDR3 protein
NA,TRBJ2-7,TRBV7-2,NA,TGTGCCAGCAGCTTAGTCGGGACGGCACGCCGCGAGCAGTACTTC,CASSLVGTARREQYF
TRBD2,TRBJ2-1,TRBV15,NA,TGTGCCACCGGGCTAGCGGGAGGCTACAATGAGCAGTTCTTC,CATGLAGGYNEQFF
NA,TRBJ1-1,TRBV9,NA,TGTGCCAGCAGATCACCGGGAAACACTGAAGCTTTCTTT,CASRSPGNTEAFF
TRBD1,TRBJ2-5,TRBV27,NA,TGTGCCAGCAGTCCGCGGACAGGGGGCCAAGAGACCCAGTACTTC,CASSPRTGGQETQYF
TRBD2,TRBJ2-1,TRBV5-4,NA,TGTGCCAGCAGTGGGAGACTAGCGGTCTACAATGAGCAGTTCTTC,CASSGRLAVYNEQFF
TRBD2,TRBJ2-3,TRBV5-1,NA,TGCGCCAGCAGCCTTAGCGGGGCCCGCACAGATACGCAGTATTTT,CASSLSGARTDTQYF
NA,TRBJ1-2,TRBV5-1,NA,TGCGCCAGCAGCTTGGAATGGCCCGCAGGGGCAAACTATGGCTACACCTTC,CASSLEWPAGANYGYTF
TRBD2,TRBJ2-3,TRBV6-5,once,TGTGCCAGCAGGAGACTAGCGGGAGGGTCGGATACGCAGTATTTT,CASRRLAGGSDTQYF
NA,TRBJ1-2,TRBV7-9,NA,TGTGCCAGCAGCTACAGACAGAACTATGGCTACACCTTC,CASSYRQNYGYTF
NA,TRBJ1-1,TRBV7-8,NA,TGTGCCAGCAGCCCCCGGCGGGTTTTGATTGACACTGAAGCTTTCTTT,CASSPRRVLIDTEAFF
TRBD1,TRBJ2-3,TRBV19,once,TGTGCCAGTAGTTGGGGGACAGTCCCCACAGATACGCAGTATTTT,CASSWGTVPTDTQYF
TRBD1,TRBJ2-5,TRBV2,once,TGTGCCAGCAGTGGACAGGGGGGGGAAGAGACCCAGTACTTC,CASSGQGGEETQYF
NA,TRBJ1-5,TRBV19,NA,TGTGCCAGTAGTGAGTGGGTAAGCAATCAGCCCCAGCATTTT,CASSEWVSNQPQHF
TRBD2,TRBJ2-1,TRBV28,NA,TGTGCCAGCAGCCCAGGGAGCGGGGCGGCCTACAATGAGCAGTTCTTC,CASSPGSGAAYNEQFF
NA,TRBJ2-5,TRBV4-1,NA,TGCGCCAGCAGCAGGAGCAACCAAGAGACCCAGTACTTC,CASSRSNQETQYF
TRBD2,TRBJ2-7,TRBV5-4,NA,TGTGCCAGCAGCTTGGGGGGGACTAGCGGGAGAGTGCCCGAGCAGTACTTC,CASSLGGTSGRVPEQYF
NA,TRBJ1-2,TRBV5-4,NA,TGTGCCAGCAGCCCCCCCCCAACAGGAGTCTATGGCTACACCTTC,CASSPPPTGVYGYTF
NA,TRBJ2-7,TRBV18,NA,TGTGCCAGCTCACCACCGAGTCGCCAGACTTACGAGCAGTACTTC,CASSPPSRQTYEQYF
TRBD2,TRBJ2-2,TRBV6-5,NA,TGTGCCAGCAGCCGACTAGCGGGAGACACCGGGGAGCTGTTTTTT,CASSRLAGDTGELFF
NA,TRBJ2-3,TRBV6-1,NA,TGTGCCAGCAGTGAAGCCGGATCCACAGATACGCAGTATTTT,CASSEAGSTDTQYF
TRBD1,TRBJ2-5,TRBV5-1,NA,TGCGCCAGCAGCCAAACGGGACAGGGGGCCGGAGAGACCCAGTACTTC,CASSQTGQGAGETQYF
TRBD2,TRBJ2-7,TRBV28,NA,TGTGCCAGCAGTAGGACTAGGGGCTCCTACGAGCAGTACTTC,CASSRTRGSYEQYF
NA,TRBJ2-2,TRBV9,NA,TGTGCCAGCAGCGTAGATGCGAGACGGAGCACCGGGGAGCTGTTTTTT,CASSVDARRSTGELFF
NA,TRBJ2-1,TRBV29-1,NA,TGCAGCGTTGCAGGCGGGGCCCACTCCTACAATGAGCAGTTCTTC,CSVAGGAHSYNEQFF
NA,TRBJ1-2,TRBV6-1,NA,TGTGCCAGCACTGGTTTAGGGGCTGGCTACACCTTC,CASTGLGAGYTF
TRBD2,TRBJ2-7,TRBV27,NA,TGTGCCAGCAGTTTCAGGACTAGCGGGATATTCTCCTACGAGCAGTACTTC,CASSFRTSGIFSYEQYF
TRBD2,TRBJ2-6,TRBV4-2,NA,TGTGCCAGCAGCCAAGGGGGGGAGGGAATATCAGGGGCCAACGTCCTGACTTTC,CASSQGGEGISGANVLTF
NA,TRBJ2-5,TRBV4-1,NA,TGCGCCAGCAGCGCGACCCTTGTGGGGGGCCAAGAGACCCAGTACTTC,CASSATLVGGQETQYF
NA,TRBJ2-7,TRBV25-1,few,TGTGCCAGCAGCACTTCCCGGTCCGAGCAGTACTTC,CASSTSRSEQYF
NA,TRBJ2-1,TRBV2,NA,TGTGCCAGCAGTGGTCGGAGCTCCTACAATGAGCAGTTCTTC,CASSGRSSYNEQFF
NA,TRBJ2-3,TRBV7-9,NA,TGTGCCAGCAGCAGGGCGCCTAGAGGTGCTGCAGATACGCAGTATTTT,CASSRAPRGAADTQYF
NA,TRBJ1-1,TRBV27,NA,TGTGCCAGCCGGCCCCTGACGGGGGGCGCGGACACTGAAGCTTTCTTT,CASRPLTGGADTEAFF
NA,TRBJ1-2,TRBV18,few,TGTGCCAGCTCACCTACGGACAGAGTCGATGGCTACACCTTC,CASSPTDRVDGYTF
NA,TRBJ2-2,TRBV18,NA,TGTGCCAGCTCACCACCGGCCCCGGTCACCGGGGAGCTGTTTTTT,CASSPPAPVTGELFF
NA,TRBJ2-2,TRBV28,NA,TGTGCCAGCAGGCTTCAGAACACCGGGGAGCTGTTTTTT,CASRLQNTGELFF
TRBD2,TRBJ2-2,TRBV18,NA,TGTGCCAGCTCACCCACTAGCGGGGACACCGGGGAGCTGTTTTTT,CASSPTSGDTGELFF
NA,TRBJ1-5,TRBV15,few,TGTGCCACCAGCGGGAATCAGGGGTTCGGGCAGCCCCAGCATTTT,CATSGNQGFGQPQHF
NA,TRBJ2-2,TRBV5-1,NA,TGCGCCAGCAGCCCCAGTGGGAGTACCGGGGAGCTGTTTTTT,CASSPSGSTGELFF
NA,TRBJ2-7,TRBV5-6,NA,TGTGCCAGCAGCTTGGATCCAGGTTGGTACGAGCAGTACTTC,CASSLDPGWYEQYF
NA,TRBJ2-7,TRBV29-1,NA,TGCAGCGTGGGGGAAGGGACGGGACGACTTAAGCAGTACTTC,CSVGEGTGRLKQYF
NA,TRBJ1-3,TRBV5-1,NA,TGCGCCAGCAGCTCCACGGAGGCGGGAAACACCATATATTTT,CASSSTEAGNTIYF
TRBD2,TRBJ2-7,TRBV6-5,NA,TGTGCCAGCAAGGCGGGAGGGAGCTCCTACGAGCAGTACTTC,CASKAGGSSYEQYF
NA,TRBJ2-7,TRBV4-1,NA,TGCGCCAGCCGAGCCTTCCCCGACGACTACGAGCAGTACTTC,CASRAFPDDYEQYF
NA,TRBJ1-5,TRBV10-3,NA,TGTGCCACGACGAAAGAACCTAGCAATCAGCCCCAGCATTTT,CATTKEPSNQPQHF
TRBD2,TRBJ2-7,TRBV28,NA,TGTGCCAGCAGTCCCCCGGGGGGATGGGAGCAGTACTTC,CASSPPGGWEQYF
NA,TRBJ2-5,TRBV11-3,NA,TGTGCCAGCAGCTTAGGTACAGGTAGACAAGAGACCCAGTACTTC,CASSLGTGRQETQYF
TRBD2,TRBJ2-3,TRBV5-1,NA,TGCGCCAGCAGCTTCAACCCCGGACGGGGGGGTACCACAGATACGCAGTATTTT,CASSFNPGRGGTTDTQYF
TRBD1,TRBJ1-3,TRBV6-6,NA,TGTGCCAGCAGTCGACAGGGACTTACTGGAAACACCATATATTTT,CASSRQGLTGNTIYF
NA,TRBJ2-1,TRBV19,NA,TGTGCCAGTAGTATCATTCGCAATGAGCAGTTCTTC,CASSIIRNEQFF
NA,TRBJ2-3,TRBV2,once,TGTGCCAGCAGTGAAGCGCTTTCCCGGCTAGCTGGAGATACGCAGTATTTT,CASSEALSRLAGDTQYF
TRBD2,TRBJ2-1,TRBV7-6,NA,TGTGCCAGCAGCCCTCCTTGGGGAGCGGGGAGCTCCTACAATGAGCAGTTCTTC,CASSPPWGAGSSYNEQFF
TRBD2,TRBJ2-7,TRBV27,NA,TGTGCCAGCAGTTTATTCCCCCGACTAGCCGAGTCCGAGCAGTACTTC,CASSLFPRLAESEQYF
TRBD2,TRBJ2-2,TRBV6-4,NA,TGTGCCAGTAGACCCGGGGGGTCGCACACCGGGGAGCTGTTTTTT,CASRPGGSHTGELFF
NA,TRBJ2-2,TRBV11-3,NA,TGTGCCAGCAGCTTCGGGGTCGGCACCGGGGAGCTGTTTTTT,CASSFGVGTGELFF
NA,TRBJ2-1,TRBV7-8,NA,TGTGCCAGCAGCTCTTATGGGGCTAGCGCGACCGGCTACAATGAGCAGTTCTTC,CASSSYGASATGYNEQFF
TRBD2,TRBJ2-3,TRBV4-2,NA,TGTGCCAGCAGCCACCCCTCAGCGGGACTAGCGGGAGACGATACGCAGTATTTT,CASSHPSAGLAGDDTQYF
NA,TRBJ1-3,TRBV5-1,NA,TGCGCCAGCAGCTCAGGGAGCTCTGGAAACACCATATATTTT,CASSSGSSGNTIYF
NA,TRBJ1-2,TRBV2,NA,TGTGCCAGCCGATCCAGGAGCTCGGGTGGCTACACCTTC,CASRSRSSGGYTF